This TCR beta chain was retrieved from a study of blood T cell repertoires in COVID-19. Study-wide background: PBMCs, B-cell-depleted T cells, or T cells were the source of the cDNA or gDNA that made up the material.

TCRdb's table, derived via immunoSEQ multiplex PCR, lists solely in-frame clones and lacks some. The repertoire includes about 210,000 clones, 70% to 90% of them detected once, and about 9% sits in the top ten. Symptom resolution, clearance, or two negative PCRs marked donors in Cohort 3 as recovered. V shed 1 base and J shed 3 bases, with 13 bases lying between them. CDR3 length equals 15 residues. Germline CDR1 is SGHTS and CDR2 is YDEGEE. The receptor's source is a man aged 40-49 years who had recovered from COVID-19. Specimen: PBMCs or T cells enriched from blood (not recorded which). The rearrangement links TRBV5-8 to TRBJ1-2, with D tentatively TRBD1 (6 bases). The CDR3 loop reads CASSLRQGNYYGYTF. The CDR3 bases are TGTGCCAGCAGCTTGAGGCAGGGGAACTACTATGGCTACACCTTC.